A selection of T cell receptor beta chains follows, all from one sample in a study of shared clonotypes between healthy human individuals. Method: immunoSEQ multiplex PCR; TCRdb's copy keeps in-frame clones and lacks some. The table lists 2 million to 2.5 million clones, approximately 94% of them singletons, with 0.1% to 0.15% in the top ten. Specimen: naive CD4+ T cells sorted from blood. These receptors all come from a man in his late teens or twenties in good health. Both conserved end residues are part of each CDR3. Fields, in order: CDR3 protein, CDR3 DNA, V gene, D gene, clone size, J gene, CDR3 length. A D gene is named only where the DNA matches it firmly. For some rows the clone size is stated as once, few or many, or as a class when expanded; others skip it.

CDR3: CASSTGLKMLTGELFF
DNA: TGTGCCAGCTCAACCGGACTGAAAATGTTAACCGGGGAGCTGTTTTTT
V: TRBV18
D: -
size: -
J: TRBJ2-2
length: 16

CDR3: CASSYSGARNTGELFF
DNA: TGTGCCAGCAGTTATAGCGGGGCTAGGAACACCGGGGAGCTGTTTTTT
V: TRBV7-9
D: TRBD2
size: -
J: TRBJ2-2
length: 16

CDR3: CASSPRLTEAFF
DNA: TGTGCCAGCAGCCCTCGTTTAACTGAAGCTTTCTTT
V: TRBV6-1
D: -
size: -
J: TRBJ1-1
length: 12

CDR3: CASSFRGADSETQYF
DNA: TGTGCCAGCAGCTTCCGGGGGGCCGATTCAGAGACCCAGTACTTC
V: TRBV7-6
D: -
size: once
J: TRBJ2-5
length: 15

CDR3: CASHPGGLGQPQHF
DNA: TGTGCCAGTCACCCAGGGGGACTAGGTCAGCCCCAGCATTTT
V: TRBV19
D: TRBD1
size: -
J: TRBJ1-5
length: 14

CDR3: CASSLSTNTGELFF
DNA: TGCGCCAGCAGCTTATCTACGAACACCGGGGAGCTGTTTTTT
V: TRBV5-1
D: -
size: -
J: TRBJ2-2
length: 14

CDR3: CASRFSGQETQYF
DNA: TGTGCCAGCCGATTTAGCGGGCAAGAGACCCAGTACTTC
V: TRBV2
D: TRBD2
size: -
J: TRBJ2-5
length: 13

CDR3: CASSSLTGVNTEAFF
DNA: TGTGCCAGCAGCTCCCTGACAGGGGTGAACACTGAAGCTTTCTTT
V: TRBV11-2
D: TRBD1
size: -
J: TRBJ1-1
length: 15

CDR3: CASSFETGALYEQYF
DNA: TGTGCCAGCAGCTTCGAGACAGGGGCCCTCTACGAGCAGTACTTC
V: TRBV7-2
D: TRBD1
size: -
J: TRBJ2-7
length: 15

CDR3: CASSVWTGSTDAQYF
DNA: TGTGCCAGTAGTGTTTGGACAGGCAGCACAGATGCGCAGTATTTT
V: TRBV19
D: TRBD1
size: -
J: TRBJ2-3
length: 15

CDR3: CASSLVRGQETQYF
DNA: TGCGCCAGCAGCTTGGTAAGGGGCCAAGAGACCCAGTACTTC
V: TRBV5-1
D: -
size: -
J: TRBJ2-5
length: 14

CDR3: CASSEVASLGTDTQYF
DNA: TGCGCCAGCAGTGAGGTAGCGTCCCTGGGCACAGATACGCAGTATTTT
V: TRBV10-2
D: -
size: -
J: TRBJ2-3
length: 16

CDR3: CAWSAPGTSGGTYNEQFF
DNA: TGTGCCTGGAGTGCACCCGGGACTAGCGGGGGAACCTACAATGAGCAGTTCTTC
V: TRBV30
D: TRBD2
size: -
J: TRBJ2-1
length: 18

CDR3: CSVASGSGTYEQYF
DNA: TGCAGCGTTGCTAGCGGGTCCGGGACCTACGAGCAGTACTTC
V: TRBV29-1
D: TRBD2
size: -
J: TRBJ2-7
length: 14

CDR3: CAWNGGSKSDTQYF
DNA: TGTGCCTGGAACGGCGGGAGTAAATCAGATACGCAGTATTTT
V: TRBV30
D: TRBD2
size: -
J: TRBJ2-3
length: 14

CDR3: CASSLRGRDQPQHF
DNA: TGTGCCAGCAGCTTGAGGGGTAGGGATCAGCCCCAGCATTTT
V: TRBV5-6
D: -
size: -
J: TRBJ1-5
length: 14

CDR3: CASSLIRDRASNYGYTF
DNA: TGTGCCAGCAGTTTAATTAGGGACAGGGCCTCGAACTATGGCTACACCTTC
V: TRBV28
D: TRBD1
size: -
J: TRBJ1-2
length: 17

CDR3: CATSRDRIYGYTF
DNA: TGTGCCACCAGCAGAGACCGGATCTATGGCTACACCTTC
V: TRBV15
D: -
size: -
J: TRBJ1-2
length: 13